This T cell receptor (beta chain) was documented in a study of tumor-infiltrating lymphocytes in primary liver carcinoma. Study-wide context: Every sample contained roughly 3.5 to 7.13 million productive TCRbeta reads, and these numbers were similar from one tissue type to another.

Germline V gives CDR1 SGHVS, CDR2 FQNEAQ. V was pared by 1 base and J by 9 bases, with 16 bases between. The CDR3 is 15 residues long. With a constant-region primer, TCR beta cDNA was made from around 520 ng of total RNA. A slightly modified ARM-PCR protocol with three nested multiplex PCR rounds produced these TCR beta libraries. Researchers ran the first two PCR rounds for roughly 11 cycles each with TRBV1-TRBV30 forward primers and a C-beta reverse primer. TCRdb recomputed calls from the multiplex PCR reads with MiXCR, one row per CDR3 protein. The table shows 95,000 to 150,000 distinct CDR3 sequences, with around 62% occurring only once. There are many counts of this clonotype. Co-extraction yielded RNA and DNA from approximately 20-30 mg of unsorted bulk tissue. Each tumor had five separate regions sampled.

The clonotype comes from a woman aged 55-70 years with primary liver carcinoma and hepatitis B virus infection. The chain joins TRBV7-8 to TRBJ2-1; D gene unclear. The specimen was liver tumor tissue from sampling region 1. The subset was: tumor region T1, superior pole. The CDR3 DNA reads TGTGCCAGCAGCTTAGGTCTAGGCGGCGGCAGTGAGCAGTTCTTC. The encoded protein is CASSLGLGGGSEQFF.